The sequence of this T cell receptor (beta chain) was determined in a study of T cells after posttransplantation cyclophosphamide. V lost 2 bases and J lost 2, with 10 bases in between. Germline CDR1 is SGHRS and CDR2 is YFSETQ. The CDR3 is 14 amino acids. Whole-study results and caveats: Donor CD8+ memory clones often dominated recipient blood repertoires at later times. Recipient CMV seropositivity and CMV reactivation strongly tracked TRB clonality. Skin or GI-infiltrating T cells shared few TRB sequences with blood.

The method was immunoSEQ multiplex PCR; TCRdb's version includes in-frame clones alone and lacks a portion of them. Of about 3,700 clones listed, more than 70% are singletons. Sampled 1 year posttransplant, controls received myeloablative marrow transplants, methotrexate and a calcineurin inhibitor. Comment on this clone: Its antigen is not identified.

This chain joins TRBV5-1 and TRBJ1-2; D unresolved. The clonotype originates from a female patient in her forties or fifties who received an allogeneic stem cell transplant from an unrelated donor, was CMV-positive, and had acute and chronic GVHD. The graft donor may account for some of the T cells. Material: PBMCs, obtained after allogeneic stem cell transplant with calcineurin inhibitor and methotrexate. CDR3 residues: CASSLPSKNYGYTF. The CDR3, as DNA: TGCGCCAGCAGCTTACCTTCTAAGAACTATGGCTACACCTTC.